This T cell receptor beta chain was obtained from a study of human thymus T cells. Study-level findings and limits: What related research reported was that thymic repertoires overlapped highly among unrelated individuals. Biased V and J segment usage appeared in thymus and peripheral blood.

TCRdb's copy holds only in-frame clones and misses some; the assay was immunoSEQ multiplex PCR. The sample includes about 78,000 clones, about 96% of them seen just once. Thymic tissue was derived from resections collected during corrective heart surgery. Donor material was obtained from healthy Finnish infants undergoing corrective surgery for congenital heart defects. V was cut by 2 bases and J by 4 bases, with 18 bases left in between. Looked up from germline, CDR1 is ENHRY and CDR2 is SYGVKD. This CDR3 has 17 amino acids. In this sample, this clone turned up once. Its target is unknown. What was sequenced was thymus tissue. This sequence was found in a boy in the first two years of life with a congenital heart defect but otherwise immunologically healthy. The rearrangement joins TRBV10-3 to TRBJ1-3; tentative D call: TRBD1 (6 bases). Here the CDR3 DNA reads TGTGCCATCAGTGAGACGGACAGCGGTCACTTGGGAAACACCATATATTTT. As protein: CAISETDSGHLGNTIYF.